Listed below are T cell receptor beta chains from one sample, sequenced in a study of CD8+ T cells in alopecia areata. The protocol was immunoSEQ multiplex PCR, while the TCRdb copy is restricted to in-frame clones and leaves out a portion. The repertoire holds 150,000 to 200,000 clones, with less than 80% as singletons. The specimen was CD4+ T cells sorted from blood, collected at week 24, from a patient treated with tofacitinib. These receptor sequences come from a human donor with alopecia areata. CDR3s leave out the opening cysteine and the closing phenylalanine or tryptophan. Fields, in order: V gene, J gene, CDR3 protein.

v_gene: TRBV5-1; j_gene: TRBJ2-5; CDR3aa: ASSPGLGEETQY
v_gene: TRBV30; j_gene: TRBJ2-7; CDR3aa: ACRGGYEQY
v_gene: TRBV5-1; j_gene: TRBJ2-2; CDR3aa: ASSLAGGELF
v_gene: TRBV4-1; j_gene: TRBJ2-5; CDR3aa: ASSQDLTVRGTQY
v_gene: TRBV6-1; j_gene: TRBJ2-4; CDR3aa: ATERAKNIQY
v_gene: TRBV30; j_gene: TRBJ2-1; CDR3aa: AWSVSRPNEQF
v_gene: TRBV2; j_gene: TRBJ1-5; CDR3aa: ASSKDSPNQPQH
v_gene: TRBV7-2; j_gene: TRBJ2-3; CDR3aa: ASSLVGGSTDTQY
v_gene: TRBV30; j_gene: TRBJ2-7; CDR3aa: AWSAGGASYEQY
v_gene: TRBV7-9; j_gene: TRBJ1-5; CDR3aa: ASSLVRLPNQPQH
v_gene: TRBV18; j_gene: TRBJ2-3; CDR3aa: ASASGASTDTQY
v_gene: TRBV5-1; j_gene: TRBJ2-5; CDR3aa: ASSTGQVWETQY
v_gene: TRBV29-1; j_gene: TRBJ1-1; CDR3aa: SVSRRLNTEAF
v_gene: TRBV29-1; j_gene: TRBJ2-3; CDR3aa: SVGPRGDTQY